These T cell receptor beta chains were read from a single sample in a study of a mutant IDH1 vaccine in newly diagnosed glioma. These TCRs' antigens remain unknown. Repertoires were generated with immunoSEQ multiplex PCR, while TCRdb's copy carries only in-frame clones and drops some. Of 30,000 to 40,000 clones listed, roughly three fifths are singletons. The sample was PBMCs, taken from a glioma patient whose treatment included an IDH1 peptide vaccine. These receptors were obtained from a woman between 18 and 29 years old with glioma. CDR3s include the opening cysteine and the closing phenylalanine or tryptophan. A D gene is named only where the DNA matches it firmly. The size field is filled for only some rows; it gives once, few, many or a size class.

>14|TRBJ1-4|TRBV18|NA|NA
CASSATATNEKLFF
TGTGCCAGCTCAGCGACAGCAACTAATGAAAAACTGTTTTTT
>13|TRBJ1-2|TRBV28|NA|NA
CASRGQGTYGYTF
TGTGCCAGCAGAGGTCAGGGCACCTATGGCTACACCTTC
>17|TRBJ2-7|TRBV30|NA|TRBD1
CAWSDRAGTGPTYEQYF
TGTGCCTGGAGTGACCGAGCCGGGACAGGACCTACCTACGAGCAGTACTTC
>15|TRBJ1-4|TRBV27|NA|TRBD1
CASSFTGQGGEKLFF
TGTGCCAGCAGTTTTACCGGACAGGGTGGTGAAAAACTGTTTTTT
>12|TRBJ1-5|TRBV30|NA|NA
CAWRKGLQPQHF
TGTGCCTGGAGAAAAGGGCTCCAGCCCCAGCATTTT
>12|TRBJ2-3|TRBV25-1|NA|NA
CASRDQGYTQYF
TGTGCCAGCAGAGACCAGGGGTATACGCAGTATTTT
>14|TRBJ2-3|TRBV4-1|NA|TRBD2
CASSQDGVGRAAYF
TGCGCCAGCAGCCAAGATGGAGTCGGGAGGGCCGCGTATTTT
>14|TRBJ1-2|TRBV10-3|NA|TRBD1
CAISDTDRGSGYTF
TGTGCCATCAGTGATACGGACAGGGGATCCGGCTACACCTTC
>14|TRBJ2-2|TRBV6-5|once|NA
CASRLDSNTGELFF
TGTGCCAGCAGACTGGACAGTAACACCGGGGAGCTGTTTTTT
>15|TRBJ2-1|TRBV4-3|NA|TRBD1
CASSQGTGVWDEQFF
TGCGCCAGCAGCCAAGGGACAGGGGTTTGGGATGAGCAGTTCTTC
>14|TRBJ1-3|TRBV19|few|NA
CASSMWGSGNTIYF
TGTGCCAGTAGTATGTGGGGATCTGGAAACACCATATATTTT
>16|TRBJ2-5|TRBV2|NA|TRBD2
CASRGLAGGPRETQYF
TGTGCCAGCAGGGGACTAGCGGGGGGCCCTCGAGAGACCCAGTACTTC
>13|TRBJ1-1|TRBV28|NA|NA
CASSLGGSFVAFF
TGTGCCAGCAGTTTGGGGGGCAGCTTTGTAGCTTTCTTT
>12|TRBJ2-3|TRBV27|NA|NA
CASSLGKGTQYF
TGTGCCAGCAGTTTGGGAAAGGGTACGCAGTATTTT
>15|TRBJ1-6|TRBV9|NA|NA
CASSARTGFLDGLHF
TGTGCCAGCAGCGCTCGGACGGGTTTCTTAGATGGCCTCCACTTT
>13|TRBJ2-7|TRBV6-1|NA|TRBD2
CASSEMGLNEQYF
TGTGCCAGCAGTGAAATGGGACTAAACGAGCAGTACTTC
>15|TRBJ2-7|TRBV4-3|NA|TRBD1
CASSQERGQGYEQYF
TGCGCCAGCAGCCAAGAGCGTGGACAGGGGTACGAGCAGTACTTC
>16|TRBJ2-7|TRBV5-1|NA|NA
CASSLGPGDGSYEQYF
TGCGCCAGCAGCTTGGGACCGGGGGATGGCTCCTACGAGCAGTACTTC
>15|TRBJ2-6|TRBV5-4|once|NA
CASSPPLSGANVLTF
TGTGCCAGCAGCCCCCCGCTCTCTGGGGCCAACGTCCTGACTTTC
>20|TRBJ1-2|TRBV4-1|NA|NA
CASSQDRSTRSGPSNYGYTF
TGCGCCAGCAGCCAAGATCGATCTACTCGGTCCGGACCGTCGAACTATGGCTACACCTTC
>13|TRBJ2-1|TRBV18|NA|NA
CASSWVTADEQFF
TGTGCCAGCTCTTGGGTGACAGCTGATGAGCAGTTCTTC
>15|TRBJ2-3|TRBV15|NA|NA
CATSRGNRDTDTQYF
TGTGCCACCAGCAGAGGCAACAGGGACACAGATACGCAGTATTTT
>14|TRBJ2-5|TRBV5-4|few|NA
CASSSRAEQETQYF
TGTGCCAGCAGCTCTCGGGCAGAACAAGAGACCCAGTACTTC
>16|TRBJ1-2|TRBV21-1|NA|NA
CASSKGGQGHDYGYTF
TGTGCCAGCAGCAAAGGGGGACAGGGGCACGACTATGGCTACACCTTC
>15|TRBJ2-7|TRBV6-5|NA|NA
CASSYLGQRKYEQYF
TGTGCCAGCAGTTACCTAGGACAGAGAAAGTACGAGCAGTACTTC
>12|TRBJ2-1|TRBV19|NA|NA
CASRDSYNEQFF
TGTGCCAGTAGGGACAGCTACAATGAGCAGTTCTTC
>16|TRBJ2-7|TRBV5-6|NA|NA
CASSLTKLGARYEQYF
TGTGCCAGCAGCTTGACAAAGTTGGGGGCGCGGTACGAGCAGTACTTC
>14|TRBJ2-2|TRBV7-9|NA|NA
CASSYVGITGELFF
TGTGCCAGCAGCTACGTGGGGATCACCGGGGAGCTGTTTTTT
>13|TRBJ2-7|TRBV18|NA|TRBD1
CASSPPGGHEQYF
TGTGCCAGCTCACCACCAGGGGGCCACGAGCAGTACTTC
>18|TRBJ2-5|TRBV6-1|NA|NA
CASSEYPTTKLYQETQYF
TGTGCCAGCAGTGAATACCCGACAACTAAACTGTACCAAGAGACCCAGTACTTC
>15|TRBJ2-7|TRBV6-5|NA|NA
CASSYSWGADYEQYF
TGTGCCAGCAGTTACTCTTGGGGGGCTGACTACGAGCAGTACTTC
>11|TRBJ2-5|TRBV20-1|NA|NA
CSAARGETQYF
TGCAGTGCTGCGAGGGGAGAGACCCAGTACTTC
>15|TRBJ2-5|TRBV5-4|NA|NA
CASSWGGHGAETQYF
TGTGCCAGCAGCTGGGGGGGGCACGGTGCGGAGACCCAGTACTTC
>14|TRBJ1-6|TRBV2|NA|NA
CASSPQGRSSPLHF
TGTGCCAGCAGTCCCCAGGGTAGGAGTTCACCCCTCCACTTT
>12|TRBJ2-7|TRBV27|NA|NA
CATRGTGGEQYF
TGTGCCACCCGCGGTACCGGGGGCGAGCAGTACTTC
>15|TRBJ1-2|TRBV5-4|few|NA
CASSLAGQTLDGYTF
TGTGCCAGCAGCTTGGCGGGACAAACTCTCGATGGCTACACCTTC
>13|TRBJ2-1|TRBV14|NA|TRBD2
CASSLAGDSEQFF
TGTGCCAGCAGTCTAGCGGGAGATAGTGAGCAGTTCTTC
>16|TRBJ1-4|TRBV18|NA|TRBD1
CASSLGQSATNEKLFF
TGTGCCAGCTCACTGGGACAGTCGGCAACTAATGAAAAACTGTTTTTT
>14|TRBJ2-7|TRBV10-3|once|TRBD1
CAISAGQGAYEQYF
TGTGCCATCAGTGCGGGACAGGGGGCTTACGAGCAGTACTTC
>11|TRBJ1-3|TRBV28|NA|NA
CASTSGNTIYF
TGTGCCAGCACCAGTGGAAACACCATATATTTT
>12|TRBJ1-2|TRBV28|NA|NA
CASSFNSGGYTF
TGTGCCAGCAGTTTTAATTCCGGGGGCTACACCTTC
>15|TRBJ1-1|TRBV2|NA|NA
CASSEAGGGRAEAFF
TGTGCCAGCAGTGAAGCGGGGGGAGGACGGGCTGAAGCTTTCTTT
>14|TRBJ2-6|TRBV19|NA|NA
CASSMVGGANVLTF
TGTGCCAGTAGTATGGTTGGTGGGGCCAACGTCCTGACTTTC
>15|TRBJ2-5|TRBV30|NA|TRBD2
CAWSVFGGAKETQYF
TGTGCCTGGAGTGTATTCGGGGGGGCGAAAGAGACCCAGTACTTC
>14|TRBJ1-2|TRBV7-9|NA|NA
CASSFVEQGVGYTF
TGTGCCAGCAGCTTCGTGGAACAGGGAGTCGGCTACACCTTC
>14|TRBJ2-5|TRBV7-6|few|TRBD2
CASSVIAGKETQYF
TGTGCCAGCAGCGTTATAGCGGGAAAAGAGACCCAGTACTTC